The sequence of this T cell receptor (beta chain) was determined in a study of blood T cell repertoires in COVID-19. Study summary: There were acute and convalescent COVID-19 samples, and they came from the United States, Italy and Spain. T cells, B-cell-depleted T cells, or PBMCs supplied cDNA or gDNA.

The length of the CDR3 is 14 residues. Germline V gene lookup returns CDR1 MNHNS and CDR2 SASEGT. Trimming left V 3 bases short and J 0 bases short, with 6 bases between. In the study's own analysis: Using reference gene primer amplification, nucleated cell counts were estimated. Profiled with immunoSEQ multiplex PCR; TCRdb holds only in-frame clones, not every one. V, J and clone size reflect that table, while D and trimming were determined from the DNA. The profile shows approximately 46,000 clones, 80% to 90% of them singletons. This receptor was taken from a woman aged 55-69 years with acute or convalescent COVID-19. Sequencing was performed on peripheral blood. The rearrangement uses TRBV6-1 and TRBJ2-1; D uncertain. Here the CDR3 DNA reads TGTGCCAGCAGTGATATTAACTCCTACAATGAGCAGTTCTTC. Its translation is CASSDINSYNEQFF.